This entry describes one TCR beta chain. The data were produced by immunoSEQ multiplex PCR, yet TCRdb's version contains in-frame clones alone and is incomplete. The table includes 65,000 to 100,000 clones, roughly 86% detected once. This record comes from a study of control samples from healthy donors and cancer patients. The sequence derives from a man aged 50 to 59 in good health. Sequenced: blood.

CDR3 region: CASSFLAGGWNEQYF. The CDR3 DNA follows: TGTGCCAGCAGCTTCCTAGCGGGAGGTTGGAACGAGCAGTACTTC. The chain links TRBV5-4 to TRBJ2-7, with 11 positions matching TRBD2. Germline V gene lookup returns CDR1 SGHNT and CDR2 YYREEE (reference sequence). V trimming: 2 bases; J trimming: 5 bases; junction bases outside the gene matches: 6. The CDR3 sequence is 15 residues long. The full variable domain, rest sourced from reference TRBV5-4 and TRBJ2-7, is ETGVTQSPTHLIKTRGQQVTLRCSSQSGHNTVSWYQQALGQGPQFIFQYYREEENGRGNFPPRFSGLQFPNYSSELNVNALELDDSALYLCASSFLAGGWNEQYFGPGTRLTVT.